This TCR beta chain was recorded in a study of T cells in Graves' hyperthyroidism and ophthalmopathy. This CDR3 has 12 amino acids. Between the trimmed V and J ends, which lost 3 bases and 7 bases, there was a span of 10 bases. Patients aged 18 to 65 had newly diagnosed hyperthyroidism lasting under 2 months. The PBMCs were sourced from fresh peripheral blood (about 9.6 ml). RNA transcripts served as the template for amplifying TCR beta CDR3 regions. First-round RT-PCR with HTBI primers amplified the TCR CDR3 region. TCRdb reprocessed the multiplex PCR reads with MiXCR, giving one entry per CDR3 protein. The sample holds around 720,000 distinct CDR3 sequences, 35% seen once.

The sequence was collected from a woman aged 40 to 50 with Graves' hyperthyroidism. V gene TRBV12-3 or TRBV12-4 combines with J gene TRBJ2-7, with D perhaps matching TRBD2 (6 bases). The specimen was blood. The CDR3 sequence is CASSFLRGEQYF. CDR3 in DNA: TGTGCCAGCAGTTTCCTCCGGGGGGAGCAGTACTTC.